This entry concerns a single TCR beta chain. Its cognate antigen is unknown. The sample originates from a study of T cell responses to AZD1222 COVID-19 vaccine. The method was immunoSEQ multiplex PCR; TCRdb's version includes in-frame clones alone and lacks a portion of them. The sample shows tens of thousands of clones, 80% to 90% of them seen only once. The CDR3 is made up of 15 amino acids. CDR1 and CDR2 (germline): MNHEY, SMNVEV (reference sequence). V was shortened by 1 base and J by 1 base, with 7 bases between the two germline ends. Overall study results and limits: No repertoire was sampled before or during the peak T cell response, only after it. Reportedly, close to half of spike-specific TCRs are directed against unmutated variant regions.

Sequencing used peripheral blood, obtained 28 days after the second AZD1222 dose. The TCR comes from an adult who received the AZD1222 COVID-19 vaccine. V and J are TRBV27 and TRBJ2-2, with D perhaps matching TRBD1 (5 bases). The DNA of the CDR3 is TGTGCCAGCAGTTTATTAGGGGTGAACACCGGGGAGCTGTTTTTT. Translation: CASSLLGVNTGELFF.